A selection of T cell receptor beta chains follows, all from one sample in a study of T-cell reconstitution after alpha-beta-depleted transplantation in children. TCRdb passed the PCR reads through MiXCR, listing each CDR3 protein once. The sample has 250,000 to 300,000 distinct CDR3 sequences, 9.9% seen once. This material consisted of PBMCs from the stem cell graft donor, taken from the stem cell graft. The receptor source for this set is a human donor who donated a stem cell graft to a child with SCID. CDR3s include the opening cysteine and the closing phenylalanine or tryptophan. The D gene is left open where the match is weak. Clone sizes are given selectively: once, few, many, or a class where the clone is expanded.

d_call j_call clone_size v_call cdr3_nt cdr3_aa
TRBD2 TRBJ2-3 few TRBV20-1 TGCAGTGAAAAGGGACTAGCGGGGGGCACAGATACGCAGTATTTT CSEKGLAGGTDTQYF
- TRBJ1-3 few TRBV2 TGTGCCAGCAGTGAAGAGCACACCATATATTTT CASSEEHTIYF
- TRBJ1-6 - TRBV2 TGTGCAGGGGGGAGTACCTATAATTCACCCCTCCACTTT CAGGSTYNSPLHF
TRBD1 TRBJ1-1 - TRBV12-3/TRBV12-4 TGTGCCAGCAGTTTAACTCGGACAGGTCAGAACACTGAAGCTTTCTTT CASSLTRTGQNTEAFF
- TRBJ1-6 - TRBV12-3/TRBV12-4 TGTGCCAGCAGTTTTATCCCCGGCCATTCACCCCTCCACTTT CASSFIPGHSPLHF
- TRBJ1-1 - TRBV28 TGTGCCAGCAGCCCGGGGGGACGACTGAACACTGAAGCTTTCTTT CASSPGGRLNTEAFF
TRBD1 TRBJ2-2 - TRBV5-1 TGCGCCAGCAGCGGAGTGGGACAGCCTTTTACCGGGGAGCTGTTTTTT CASSGVGQPFTGELFF
- TRBJ2-7 few TRBV27 TGTGCCAGCAGTCCCTCTTTAGGTCCCTACGAGCAGTACTTC CASSPSLGPYEQYF
- TRBJ2-6 few TRBV5-6 TGTGCCAGCAGCTTGCAAGGATCTGGGGCCAACGTCCTGACTTTC CASSLQGSGANVLTF
- TRBJ2-4 - TRBV7-9 TGTGCCAGCAGCCCGACCTCCCTCGACAGGGCCAAAAACATTCAGTACTTC CASSPTSLDRAKNIQYF
TRBD2 TRBJ2-5 few TRBV10-2 TGCGCCAGCAGTGTGAACAGCGGGGGGGCCGGGGAGACCCAGTACTTC CASSVNSGGAGETQYF
TRBD2 TRBJ2-1 - TRBV5-1 TGCGCCAGCAGCTTGTGGGGGGGGACTAGCGAATACTACAATGAGCAGTTCTTC CASSLWGGTSEYYNEQFF
TRBD2 TRBJ2-7 few TRBV18 TGTGCCAGCTCCACGGGCGGGGGGTTCTCCTACGAGCAGTACTTC CASSTGGGFSYEQYF
- TRBJ2-7 - TRBV23-1 TGCGCCAGCAGTGCCGAGCAGTACTTC CASSAEQYF
TRBD1 TRBJ2-3 - TRBV29-1 TGCAGCGGGACAGGGGGGTGGCGCACAGATACGCAGTATTTT CSGTGGWRTDTQYF
- TRBJ1-6 - TRBV19 TGTGCCAGTAGTAACCGACAGGCCTCCTCGAATTCACCCCTCCACTTT CASSNRQASSNSPLHF
- TRBJ2-4 - TRBV29-1 TGCAGCGTTTTAAGTCAGATAAACATTCAGTACTTC CSVLSQINIQYF
TRBD2 TRBJ2-5 - TRBV14 TGTGCCAGCAACGAGCGGGGGGGCCGCGAGACCCAGTACTTC CASNERGGRETQYF
- TRBJ2-7 - TRBV7-7 TGTGCCAGCAGCTTAGGTGGGACCGGGCTGAGCGAGCAGTACTTC CASSLGGTGLSEQYF
- TRBJ1-5 - TRBV12-3/TRBV12-4 TGTGCCAGCAGTTTATTTCGGTCGAATCAGCCCCAGCATTTT CASSLFRSNQPQHF
- TRBJ2-2 few TRBV12-3/TRBV12-4 TGTGCCAGCAGCTGGTTCGGGGAGCTGTTTTTT CASSWFGELFF
- TRBJ2-1 - TRBV11-2 TGTGCCAGCAGCTTAGTTGGCGGGGCAAACTACAATGAGCAGTTCTTC CASSLVGGANYNEQFF
- TRBJ2-5 - TRBV6-5 TGTGCCAGCAGTAACGGACCCACAGAGACCCAGTACTTC CASSNGPTETQYF
- TRBJ1-3 few TRBV5-6 TGTGCCAGCAGCGTGGGGTTACAGAGCTCTGGAAACACCATATATTTT CASSVGLQSSGNTIYF
TRBD2 TRBJ2-2 many TRBV6-5 TGTGCCAGCAGTACCCGAACTAGCGGGGGGACCGGGGAGCTGTTTTTT CASSTRTSGGTGELFF
- TRBJ2-1 - TRBV5-8 TGTGCCAGCAGCTTTGCCGCTTACAATGAGCAGTTCTTC CASSFAAYNEQFF
TRBD2 TRBJ2-1 many TRBV7-3 TGTGCCAGCAGTCTAAGCGGGACTAGTTTCTTAATCGGGAGTGAGCAGTTCTTC CASSLSGTSFLIGSEQFF
- TRBJ2-7 - TRBV4-2 TGTGCCAGCAGCCTACGGGACGGGAGAGAGCAGTACTTC CASSLRDGREQYF
TRBD1 TRBJ1-6 many TRBV12-3/TRBV12-4 TGTGCCAGCAGATTTATAGGACAGGGGTTGGATTCACCCCTCCACTTT CASRFIGQGLDSPLHF
- TRBJ1-1 - TRBV10-3 TGTGCCATCAGCCGGACCGCCTTCGCGTTTGAAGCTTTCTTT CAISRTAFAFEAFF
- TRBJ1-1 - TRBV4-2 TGTGCCAGCAGCCAAGAGGGGCCCTTAGAGGAATCTGAAGCTTTCTTT CASSQEGPLEESEAFF
- TRBJ2-7 - TRBV4-1 TGCGCCAGCAGCCAAATCTTGGGCCTAGAAGCCTACGAGCAGTACTTC CASSQILGLEAYEQYF